The present T cell receptor (beta chain) was sequenced within a study of shared clonotypes between healthy human individuals. The germline CDR1 and CDR2 sequences are MDHEN and SYDVKM. The CDR3 spans 13 residues. V lost 4 bases, J lost 4 bases, and 10 bases lay in between. Over several immunoSEQ plates, each subset's genomic DNA was distributed in even portions. TCRdb's table, derived via immunoSEQ multiplex PCR, lists solely in-frame clones and lacks some. The data hold roughly 450,000 clones, with approximately 85% observed a single time. V usage is TRBV28 and J usage is TRBJ2-5, with D unresolved. Input material: PBMCs. The clonotype was recovered from a woman in her thirties or forties in good health. Some clones in this sample may be carry-over from other donors' samples. DNA for the CDR3: TGTGCCAGCAGTTCCCCCCCCGGAGAGACCCAGTACTTC. Translating gives CASSSPPGETQYF.